This T cell receptor (beta chain) was sequenced during a study of cytomegalovirus exposure and HLA in healthy donors. Primers: 60 Vbeta forward and 13 Jbeta reverse. Authors' data handling: Counted up in a later analysis, unique TCR beta chains came to approximately 83 million, with about 10 million shared. TCRdb's copy holds only in-frame clones and misses some; the assay was immunoSEQ multiplex PCR. Clonal size and the V and J genes are those of that table, whereas D and trimming came from the DNA. The table lists roughly 130,000 clones, 70% to 80% of them singletons. Looked up from germline, CDR1 is MNHEY and CDR2 is SMNVEV (reference sequence). The CDR3 has 16 amino acids. V trimming: 1 base; J trimming: 6 bases; junction bases outside the gene matches: 5.

The J gene is TRBJ2-1, the V gene TRBV27, with TRBD2 identical over 11 bases. Sequenced material: PBMCs. The clonotype comes from a man younger than 30 in good health and CMV-seronegative. CDR3 bases: TGTGCCAGCAGTTTATTGCTAACTAGCGGGAGCAATGAGCAGTTCTTC. Its translation is CASSLLLTSGSNEQFF.